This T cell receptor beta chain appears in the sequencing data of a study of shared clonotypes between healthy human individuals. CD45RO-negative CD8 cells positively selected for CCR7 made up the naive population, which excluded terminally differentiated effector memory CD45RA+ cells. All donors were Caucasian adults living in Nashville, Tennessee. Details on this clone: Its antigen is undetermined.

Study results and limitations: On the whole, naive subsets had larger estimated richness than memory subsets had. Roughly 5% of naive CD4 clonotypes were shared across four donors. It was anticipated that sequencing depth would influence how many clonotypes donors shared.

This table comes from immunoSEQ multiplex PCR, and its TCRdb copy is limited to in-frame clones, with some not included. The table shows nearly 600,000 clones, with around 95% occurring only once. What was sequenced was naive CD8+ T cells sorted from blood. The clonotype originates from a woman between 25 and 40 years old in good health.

CDR3 sequence reads: CASSYVPGQGETQYF. The CDR3, as DNA: TGTGCCAGCAGTTACGTTCCGGGACAGGGGGAGACCCAGTACTTC. V and J are TRBV6-5 and TRBJ2-5; TRBD1 matches at 10 bases. Germline-derived CDR1 and CDR2 are MNHEY and SVGAGI. This CDR3 comprises 15 residues. Germline trimming cut 2 bases from V and 5 bases from J; bases unmatched to any gene: 5.